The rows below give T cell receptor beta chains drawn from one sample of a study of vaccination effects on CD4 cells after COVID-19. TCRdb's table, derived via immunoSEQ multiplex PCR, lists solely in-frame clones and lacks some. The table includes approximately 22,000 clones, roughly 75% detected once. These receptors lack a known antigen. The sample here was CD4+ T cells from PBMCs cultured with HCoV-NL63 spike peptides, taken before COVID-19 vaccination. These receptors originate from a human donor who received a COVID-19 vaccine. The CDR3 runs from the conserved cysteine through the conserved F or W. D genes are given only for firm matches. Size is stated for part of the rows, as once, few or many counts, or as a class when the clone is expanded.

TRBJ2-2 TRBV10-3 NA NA TGTGCCATCAGTGGCCCAGGGACCACCGGGGAGCTGTTTTTT CAISGPGTTGELFF
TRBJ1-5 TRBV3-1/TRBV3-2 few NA TGTGCCAGCAGCCAAGATACAGGCCTTTATAGCAATCAGCCCCAGCATTTT CASSQDTGLYSNQPQHF
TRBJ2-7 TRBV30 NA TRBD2 TGTGCCTGCCCCACCGGGACTAGCTCCTACGAGCAGTACTTC CACPTGTSSYEQYF
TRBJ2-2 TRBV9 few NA TGTGCCAGCAATCGGGGGAACACCGGGGAGCTGTTTTTT CASNRGNTGELFF
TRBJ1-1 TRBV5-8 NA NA TGTGCCAGCAGCTTGGGAGGGCCGATGAACACTGAAGCTTTCTTT CASSLGGPMNTEAFF
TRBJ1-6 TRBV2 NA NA TGTGCCAGCAGTGATTGGAGGTCCTATAATTCACCCCTCCACTTT CASSDWRSYNSPLHF
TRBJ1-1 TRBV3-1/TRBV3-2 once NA TGTGCCAGCAGCCAACGAGGGACTGAAGCTTTCTTT CASSQRGTEAFF
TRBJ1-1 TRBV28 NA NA TGTGCCATCCTCGGACTCCTGGGCACTGAAGCTTTCTTT CAILGLLGTEAFF
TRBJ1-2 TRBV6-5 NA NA TGTGCCAGCAGTTACTCGATCACACAGGGCAACGATGGCTACACCTTC CASSYSITQGNDGYTF
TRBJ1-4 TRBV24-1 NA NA TGTGCCACCAGTGACCCACAGGGTTTAGAGGAAAAACTGTTTTTT CATSDPQGLEEKLFF
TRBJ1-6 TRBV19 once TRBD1 TGTGCCAGTAGTATCCGGGACAGGGGGCGTAATTCACCCCTCCACTTT CASSIRDRGRNSPLHF
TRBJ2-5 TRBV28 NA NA TGTGCCAGCAGTGTGCAGGAGGAGACCCAGTACTTC CASSVQEETQYF
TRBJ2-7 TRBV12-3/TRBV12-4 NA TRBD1 TGTGCCAGCAGGGGACAGGGGTCTAGGGAGCAGTACTTC CASRGQGSREQYF
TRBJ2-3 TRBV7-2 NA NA TGTGCCAGCAGCCGGAGGTGGTGGGGCACAGATACGCAGTATTTT CASSRRWWGTDTQYF
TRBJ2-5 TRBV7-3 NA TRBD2 TGTGCCAGCAGCTTCGGACTAGCGGGTGCCTCTGGGGAGACCCAGTACTTC CASSFGLAGASGETQYF
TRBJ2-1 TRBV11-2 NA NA TGTGCCAGCAGATCGATTTCGGGCAGTTACAATGAGCAGTTCTTC CASRSISGSYNEQFF
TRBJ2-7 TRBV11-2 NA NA TGTGCCAGCAGCAGAACGAGGGGAGGCTTTGACGAGCAGTACTTC CASSRTRGGFDEQYF
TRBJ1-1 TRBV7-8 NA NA TGTGCCAGCAGCTTTAGCAGGGCGATCTCGAACACTGAAGCTTTCTTT CASSFSRAISNTEAFF
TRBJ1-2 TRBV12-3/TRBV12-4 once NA TGTGCCAGCAGTCCTACCGGCGGATCCGGCTACACCTTC CASSPTGGSGYTF
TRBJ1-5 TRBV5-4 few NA TGTGCCAGCAGCCTGGGGGGGCTGAGAAATCAGCCCCAGCATTTT CASSLGGLRNQPQHF
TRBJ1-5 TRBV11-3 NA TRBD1 TGTGCCAGCAGCTTAGCACCGCTGCTTAAGACAGGGGGCCTAAATCAGCCCCAGCATTTT CASSLAPLLKTGGLNQPQHF
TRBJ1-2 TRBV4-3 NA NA TGCGCCAGCAGCCAAGACTCGTCCGGAGAAACTCATTATGGCTACACCTTC CASSQDSSGETHYGYTF
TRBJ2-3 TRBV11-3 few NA TGTGCCAGCAGCTTAGACCTAACGGGGAAAATGGCGAGGGGACCTAGCACAGATACGCAGTATTTT CASSLDLTGKMARGPSTDTQYF
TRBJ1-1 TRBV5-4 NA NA TGTGCCAGCAGCTTGGGTAACAGTTTTGAAGCTTTCTTT CASSLGNSFEAFF
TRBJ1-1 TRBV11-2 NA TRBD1 TGTGCCAGCAGCCTCGGGACAGGGGGCTCCCGCCGCGCTTTCTTT CASSLGTGGSRRAFF
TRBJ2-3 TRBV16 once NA TGTGCCAGCAGCCAATTTGGCTTCACAGATACGCAGTATTTT CASSQFGFTDTQYF
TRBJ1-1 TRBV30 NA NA TGTGCCTGGAGGCAGGGGCTAAACACTGAAGCTTTCTTT CAWRQGLNTEAFF
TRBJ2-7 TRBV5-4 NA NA TGTGCCAGCAGCAGAGAAAGGTCCTACGAGCAGTACTTC CASSRERSYEQYF
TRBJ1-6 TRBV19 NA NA TGTGCCAGTAGTATCCGAGAGGGAACCGTGGATTCACCCCTCCACTTT CASSIREGTVDSPLHF
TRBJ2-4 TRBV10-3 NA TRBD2 TGTGCCATCAGTGATGGCGGGGGGGACATTCAGTACTTC CAISDGGGDIQYF
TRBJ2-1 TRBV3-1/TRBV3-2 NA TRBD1 TGTGCCAGCAGCCAATTTGATGAATGGGACAGGGGTTACAATGAGCAGTTCTTC CASSQFDEWDRGYNEQFF
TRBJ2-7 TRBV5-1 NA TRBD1 TGCGCCAGCAGATCTGCCACCGGGACAGGGGGAGGCGAGCAGTACTTC CASRSATGTGGGEQYF
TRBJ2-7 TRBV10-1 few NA TGCGCCAGCAGTGAGTCGCCGTTCATCTACGAGCAGTACTTC CASSESPFIYEQYF
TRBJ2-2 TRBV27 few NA TGTGCCAGCAGTTTTAGGATCGGGGAGCTGTTTTTT CASSFRIGELFF
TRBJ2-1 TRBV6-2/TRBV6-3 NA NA TGTGCCAGCAGTCGACCCGGACTGTCCTACAATGAGCAGTTCTTC CASSRPGLSYNEQFF
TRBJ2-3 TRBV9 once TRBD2 TGTGCCAGCAGCGCCCGGGACTACTCCACAGATACGCAGTATTTT CASSARDYSTDTQYF
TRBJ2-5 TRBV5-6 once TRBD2 TGTGCCAGCAGCCCAACTGGACTAGGGCGGAGTTCGGCCCAGTACTTC CASSPTGLGRSSAQYF
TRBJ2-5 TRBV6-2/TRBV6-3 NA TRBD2 TGTGCCAGCAGTTACGCGGGAGTCCGTTGGGAGACCCAGTACTTC CASSYAGVRWETQYF
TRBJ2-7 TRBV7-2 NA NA TGTGCCAGCAGCTTAGCCACAGACTACGAGCAGTACTTC CASSLATDYEQYF
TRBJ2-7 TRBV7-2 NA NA TGTGCCAGCAGCTTATCCAGGGATGTCTACGAGCAGTACTTC CASSLSRDVYEQYF
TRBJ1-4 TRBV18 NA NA TGTGCCAGCTCACCCCGGGGTGGTAATGAAAAACTGTTTTTT CASSPRGGNEKLFF
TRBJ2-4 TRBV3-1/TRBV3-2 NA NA TGTGCCAGCAGCCAAGATACGACACCTATAGCCAAAAACATTCAGTACTTC CASSQDTTPIAKNIQYF
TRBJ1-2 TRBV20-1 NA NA TGCAGTGCTTACCGGGACCTCTACACCTTC CSAYRDLYTF
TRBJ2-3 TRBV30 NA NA TGTGCCTTCGTCGGCTCCGGACAAAGGACAGATACGCAGTATTTT CAFVGSGQRTDTQYF
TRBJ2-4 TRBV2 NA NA TGTGCCAGCAGTGTTAGCAGGGGACCTAACATTCAGTACTTC CASSVSRGPNIQYF
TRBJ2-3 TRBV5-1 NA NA TGCGCCAGCAGCTTGGGCCGCCTCCGAGATACGCAGTATTTT CASSLGRLRDTQYF
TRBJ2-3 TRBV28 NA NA TGTGCCAGCAGTTCCGGGCAAGGGGGTGCAGATACGCAGTATTTT CASSSGQGGADTQYF
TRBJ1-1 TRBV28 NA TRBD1 TGTGCCAGCAGTTACTCGGACAGGTTCCCTACCATTGGCACTGAAGCTTTCTTT CASSYSDRFPTIGTEAFF
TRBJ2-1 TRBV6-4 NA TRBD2 TGTGCCAGCAGTGCCTCGGGACTAGCGGGAGTAAGGGAGCAGTTCTTC CASSASGLAGVREQFF